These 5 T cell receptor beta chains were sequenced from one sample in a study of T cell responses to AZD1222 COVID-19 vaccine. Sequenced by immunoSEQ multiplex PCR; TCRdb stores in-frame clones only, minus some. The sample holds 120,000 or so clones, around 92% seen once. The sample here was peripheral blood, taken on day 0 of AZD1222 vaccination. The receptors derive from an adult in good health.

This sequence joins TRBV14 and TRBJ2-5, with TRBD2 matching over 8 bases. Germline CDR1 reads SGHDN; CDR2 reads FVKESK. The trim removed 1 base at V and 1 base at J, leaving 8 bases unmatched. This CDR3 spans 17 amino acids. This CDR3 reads CASSQVPRGAPQETQYF. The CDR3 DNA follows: TGTGCCAGCAGCCAAGTCCCGCGGGGGGCCCCCCAAGAGACCCAGTACTTC.

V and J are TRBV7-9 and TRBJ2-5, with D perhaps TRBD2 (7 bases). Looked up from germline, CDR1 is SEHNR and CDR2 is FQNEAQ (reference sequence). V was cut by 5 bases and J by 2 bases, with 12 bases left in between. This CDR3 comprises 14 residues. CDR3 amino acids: CASSPGGYQETQYF. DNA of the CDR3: TGTGCCAGCAGCCCGGGGGGCTATCAAGAGACCCAGTACTTC.

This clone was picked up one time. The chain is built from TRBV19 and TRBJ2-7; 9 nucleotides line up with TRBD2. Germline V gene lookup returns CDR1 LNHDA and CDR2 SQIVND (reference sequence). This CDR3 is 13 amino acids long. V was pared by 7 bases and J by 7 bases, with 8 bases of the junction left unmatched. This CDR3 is CASTPSGEGEQYF. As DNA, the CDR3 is TGTGCCAGTACACCTAGCGGGGAAGGGGAGCAGTACTTC.

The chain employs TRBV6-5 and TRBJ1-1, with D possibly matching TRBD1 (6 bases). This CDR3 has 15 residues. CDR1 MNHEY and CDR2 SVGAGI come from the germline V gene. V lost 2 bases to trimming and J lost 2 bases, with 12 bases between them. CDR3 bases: TGTGCCAGCAGTTACGAAACAGGGAAAAACACTGAAGCTTTCTTT. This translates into CASSYETGKNTEAFF.

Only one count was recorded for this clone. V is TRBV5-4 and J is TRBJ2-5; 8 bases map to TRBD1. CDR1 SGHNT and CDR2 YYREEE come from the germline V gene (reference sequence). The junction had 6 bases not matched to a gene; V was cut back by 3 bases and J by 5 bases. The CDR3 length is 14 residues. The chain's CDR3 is CASSSQGARETQYF. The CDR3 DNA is TGTGCCAGCAGCTCGCAGGGGGCGAGGGAGACCCAGTACTTC. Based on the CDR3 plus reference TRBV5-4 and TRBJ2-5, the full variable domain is ETGVTQSPTHLIKTRGQQVTLRCSSQSGHNTVSWYQQALGQGPQFIFQYYREEENGRGNFPPRFSGLQFPNYSSELNVNALELDDSALYLCASSSQGARETQYFGPGTRLLVL.